A selection of T cell receptor beta chains follows, all from one sample in a study of shared clonotypes between healthy human individuals. The repertoire was sequenced with immunoSEQ multiplex PCR; TCRdb's copy has only in-frame clones and lacks some. The sample lists 2,500,000 or so clones; roughly 90% were seen once. The sequenced sample consisted of naive CD4+ T cells from PBMCs. The receptor set was obtained from a man younger than 30 in good health. Some clones in this sample may be carry-over from other donors' samples. CDR3s include the opening cysteine and the closing phenylalanine or tryptophan. A D gene is named only where the DNA matches it firmly. Some rows have no size entry. The others give once, few or many, or a class for an expanded clone.

TRBV2	TRBJ1-1	.	.	TGTGCCAGCAGCTACTTTCTCGAACGGGACGGGGGCACTGAAGCTTTCTTT	CASSYFLERDGGTEAFF
TRBV28	TRBJ2-1	.	.	TGTGCCAGCAGTCCCCTCGGTCGGAAACGCACCCATGAGCAGTTCTTC	CASSPLGRKRTHEQFF
TRBV29-1	TRBJ1-4	.	.	TGCAGCGTTGCAGGAGGGGGTAGAACAACTAATGAAAAACTGTTTTTT	CSVAGGGRTTNEKLFF
TRBV18	TRBJ2-4	.	.	TGTGCCAGCTCCCTCCTTGCAGACAGGAAGAAAAACATTCAGTACTTC	CASSLLADRKKNIQYF
TRBV5-1	TRBJ2-1	.	TRBD2	TGCGCCAGCAGCTCCGTCGGGTTACTAGCGGGACTAACCTACAATGAGCAGTTCTTC	CASSSVGLLAGLTYNEQFF
TRBV19	TRBJ1-5	.	TRBD1	TGTGCCAGTAGGGGACAGGGCAGGCAGCCCCAGCATTTT	CASRGQGRQPQHF
TRBV5-5	TRBJ2-1	.	TRBD2	TGTGCCAGCAGCTTTCTAGCGGGAGGATTCAATGAGCAGTTCTTC	CASSFLAGGFNEQFF
TRBV7-3	TRBJ2-7	.	.	TGTGCCAGCAGCCCGTCCGGGAACGGCGGGTACGAGCAGTACTTC	CASSPSGNGGYEQYF
TRBV21-1	TRBJ2-5	.	.	TGTGCCAGCAGCACCGGACAGGGTGGGCGGGAGACCCAGTACTTC	CASSTGQGGRETQYF
TRBV18	TRBJ2-7	.	.	TGTGCCAGCTCACCTTCCCCTCAACCCGAGAAGCAGTACTTC	CASSPSPQPEKQYF
TRBV5-1	TRBJ2-1	.	.	TGCGCCAGCAGCAGAAGTTACAGGGAAAATGAGCAGTTCTTC	CASSRSYRENEQFF
TRBV5-1	TRBJ2-3	once	.	TGCGCCAGCAGCTTGGAACCGCGCACAGATACGCAGTATTTT	CASSLEPRTDTQYF
TRBV5-4	TRBJ1-1	.	.	TGTGCCAGCAGCTCTGGCCAGGGGATAAAACGCACTGAAGCTTTCTTT	CASSSGQGIKRTEAFF
TRBV2	TRBJ1-2	once	TRBD1	TGTGCCAGCACGACCCTCAGAGGGGACAGGGGTTATGGCTACACCTTC	CASTTLRGDRGYGYTF
TRBV30	TRBJ2-5	.	.	TGTGCCTGGAGTGTACTATCTCAAGAGACCCAGTACTTC	CAWSVLSQETQYF
TRBV19	TRBJ2-7	.	TRBD2	TGTGCCAGTAGTAGGACTAGCGGGCACTACGAGCAGTACTTC	CASSRTSGHYEQYF
TRBV9	TRBJ2-7	.	.	TGTGCCAGCAGCGTAGAAGGACCGGCTAGGGAGCAGTACTTC	CASSVEGPAREQYF
TRBV5-1	TRBJ2-5	.	.	TGCGCCAGCAGCTCGGCGGGGCGGGGTGAGACCCAGTACTTC	CASSSAGRGETQYF
TRBV11-2	TRBJ2-3	.	.	TGTGCCAGCAGCCCAGCTGTGGGAGTCACAGATACGCAGTATTTT	CASSPAVGVTDTQYF
TRBV10-3	TRBJ2-3	.	.	TGTGCCATCAGTGAGCGGGCAGCAGATACGCAGTATTTT	CAISERAADTQYF
TRBV28	TRBJ2-5	.	.	TGTGCCAGCAGTGAAACAGGGGACGGGGGGACCCAGTACTTC	CASSETGDGGTQYF
TRBV5-1	TRBJ1-5	.	.	TGCGCCAGCCCCGGGGCAGGGGGCAATCAGCCCCAGCATTTT	CASPGAGGNQPQHF
TRBV7-9	TRBJ1-1	.	.	TGTGCCAGCAGCTTAAACACGGAGGATGAAGCTTTCTTT	CASSLNTEDEAFF
TRBV13	TRBJ2-7	.	TRBD1	TGTGCCAGCAGCTTAGGTGGGACAGCTTTAGGCGAGCAGTACTTC	CASSLGGTALGEQYF
TRBV9	TRBJ2-7	.	TRBD2	TGTGCCAGCAGCCTAAGCGGGGGGATCTACGAGCAGTACTTC	CASSLSGGIYEQYF
TRBV27	TRBJ2-2	.	TRBD2	TGTGCCAGCAGTAAAGCGGGAGGGACCGGGGAGCTGTTTTTT	CASSKAGGTGELFF
TRBV5-1	TRBJ2-6	once	.	TGCGCCAGCAGCGGCCGGGACTCTGGGGCCAACGTCCTGACTTTC	CASSGRDSGANVLTF
TRBV5-1	TRBJ1-2	few	.	TGCGCCAGCAGCCCCGGGATCTATGGCTACACCTTC	CASSPGIYGYTF
TRBV2	TRBJ1-1	.	.	TGTGCCAGCAGTGTCTTTCAGGGGAGCGCTTTCTTT	CASSVFQGSAFF
TRBV9	TRBJ2-1	.	.	TGTGCCAGCAGCGTACATACGTGGAACAATGAGCAGTTCTTC	CASSVHTWNNEQFF
TRBV7-9	TRBJ2-3	.	TRBD2	TGTGCCAGCAGCTTTGGGACTAGCGGGAGCACAGATACGCAGTATTTT	CASSFGTSGSTDTQYF
TRBV15	TRBJ2-7	.	.	TGTGCCACCAGCAGAGATTTATACGCCGCCTACGAGCAGTACTTC	CATSRDLYAAYEQYF
TRBV5-1	TRBJ1-2	.	TRBD1	TGCGCCAGCAGCCAAGAGACAGGGACCGGCTATGGCTACACCTTC	CASSQETGTGYGYTF
TRBV4-3	TRBJ2-7	.	.	TGCGCCAGCAGCCAACTTACCGGGACCACGGGCGTCGAGCAGTACTTC	CASSQLTGTTGVEQYF
TRBV6-1	TRBJ1-5	.	TRBD1	TGTGCCAGCGGGGGACAGAGGCAGCCCCAGCATTTT	CASGGQRQPQHF
TRBV5-1	TRBJ1-4	.	.	TGCGCCAGCAGCCCCGGGACTGTGGGATTTAATGAAAAACTGTTTTTT	CASSPGTVGFNEKLFF
TRBV15	TRBJ1-5	.	.	TGTGCCACCAGCAGAGAGGTCGCACAGGGTCCGAATCAGCCCCAGCATTTT	CATSREVAQGPNQPQHF
TRBV28	TRBJ2-1	once	.	TGTGCCAGCAGTCAAGGGTGGAATGAGCAGTTCTTC	CASSQGWNEQFF
TRBV12-5	TRBJ2-1	.	TRBD2	TGTGCTAGTGGCCCGGGACTAGTGTACAATGAGCAGTTCTTC	CASGPGLVYNEQFF
TRBV7-8	TRBJ2-5	once	.	TGTGCCAGCAGCTTAGAACTGACCCAGTACTTC	CASSLELTQYF
TRBV11-1	TRBJ2-3	.	TRBD2	TGTGCCAGCAGCTCGGGGCGGCTAGCGGGGACAGATACGCAGTATTTT	CASSSGRLAGTDTQYF